This TCR beta chain was found in a study of cytomegalovirus exposure and HLA in healthy donors. Points from the study as a whole: In a later analysis, the majority of CMV-associated beta chains seemingly showed HLA restriction. Among the most significant clusters, several appeared linked to common viral pathogens in a later analysis.

The PCR contained 60 Vbeta and 13 Jbeta primers. Data came from immunoSEQ multiplex PCR; TCRdb stores just in-frame clones and leaves some out. This sample has approximately 70,000 clones, with 74% found just once. Of note for this clone: The antigen is unknown.

From germline, CDR1 is SGHRS and CDR2 YFSETQ. This CDR3 comprises 14 residues. The V and J ends lost 4 bases and 2 bases, in that order; junction bases with no gene match: 4. The receptor was isolated from a human donor in good health. The sample consisted of PBMCs. This chain connects TRBV5-1 to TRBJ1-2; 8 bases fit TRBD1. This CDR3 is CASSDGQGNYGYTF. CDR3 DNA sequence: TGCGCCAGCAGCGATGGACAGGGCAACTATGGCTACACCTTC.